Reported below is one TCR beta chain. The data were obtained in a study of blood T cell repertoires in COVID-19. The germline CDR1 and CDR2 sequences are MNHEY and SMNVEV (reference sequence). V was clipped by 0 bases and J by 3 bases, with 9 bases between them. This CDR3 has 14 residues. Profiled with immunoSEQ multiplex PCR; TCRdb holds only in-frame clones, not every one. The sample carries under 200,000 clones, roughly 77% recorded once. The origin of this receptor is a man in his 70s with active or convalescent COVID-19. This chain uses TRBV27 with TRBJ2-7; D is unresolved. The sample comprised peripheral blood. The CDR3 reads CASSLSAVYYEQYF. CDR3 bases: TGTGCCAGCAGTTTATCGGCGGTTTACTACGAGCAGTACTTC.